This T cell receptor (beta chain) was sequenced during a study of cytomegalovirus exposure and HLA in healthy donors. On this clone: Its matching antigen is unknown. At one end, the junction sequence differs from germline, possibly due to a read error.

The germline CDR1 and CDR2 sequences are SEHNR and FQNEAQ (reference sequence). The CDR3 consists of 12 residues. Study-wide results and caveats: Only CMV serostatus was available as immune exposure information. Accounts indicate the classifier identified cytomegalovirus status with strong specificity and sensitivity.

Primers included in the PCR were 60 Vbeta and 13 Jbeta primers. The assay was immunoSEQ multiplex PCR, and TCRdb's table has in-frame clones only and misses some. This table has 150,000 to 200,000 clones, around 74% appearing once. Sequencing input: PBMCs. This receptor was taken from a woman aged 25-40 years in good health and CMV-seronegative. The rearrangement uses TRBV7-9 and TRBJ2-7; D remains unclear. CDR3 DNA sequence: TGTTCCAGCAGCTTGGCCGGGTCCGAGCAGTACTTC. Translated: CSSSLAGSEQYF.